Sequencing of this T cell receptor beta chain was carried out in a study of blood T cell repertoires in COVID-19. Study-level information: The United States, Italy and Spain supplied acute and convalescent COVID-19 samples. PBMCs, B-cell-depleted T cells, or T cells were the source of the cDNA or gDNA that made up the material.

Trimming removed 6 bases at V and 2 bases at J, with 11 bases between. The germline V gene encodes CDR1 KGHSH and CDR2 LQKENI. The CDR3 sequence is 14 residues long. Assay used: immunoSEQ multiplex PCR; TCRdb lists only in-frame clones, some missing. The data show some 200,000 clones, under 90% seen once. Sequencing was carried out using peripheral blood. This receptor was obtained from a woman aged 55-75 years who had recovered from COVID-19. This chain connects TRBV18 to TRBJ1-3; no clear D. The DNA of the CDR3 is TGTGCCAGCTCTCCGGAGAGGGCTGGAAACACCATATATTTT. Translation gives CASSPERAGNTIYF.